Presented here are 22 T cell receptor beta chains from one specimen sequenced in a study of tissue T cells after allogeneic stem cell transplantation. The table came from immunoSEQ multiplex PCR; TCRdb's copy has only in-frame clones and leaves some out. This table holds just over 20,000 clones, roughly three quarters found once. The specimen sequenced was blood. Receptors were obtained from a female BALB/c mouse in good health. MHC haplotype: H2-d.

A word on this clone: Gene names refer to mouse genes. Read sequence stops 1 residue before the CDR3 end, and the germline J gene provides the missing end. The gene calls are TRBV4 and TRBJ2-2; tentative D call: TRBD2 (6 bases). The CDR3 sequence is 14 residues long. The V end lost 6 bases, the J end lost 2 bases, and 10 bases lay between the germline ends. The germline V gene encodes CDR1 LGHDT and CDR2 YNNKQL (reference sequence). CDR3 in amino acids: CASRPWGNTGQLYF. The DNA read from the CDR3 is TGTGCCAGCAGACCTTGGGGGAACACCGGGCAGCTCTAC.

This clone appeared a single time. Gene names are mouse gene names. The read ends 1 residue early relative to the CDR3; the germline J gene fills the gap. The chain is built from TRBV4 and TRBJ2-3; TRBD2 agrees at 8 bases. Germline CDR1 LGHDT, CDR2 YNNKQL (reference sequence). This CDR3 comprises 16 residues. The J segment lost 2 bases and the V segment lost 5 bases, leaving 9 bases of the junction unmatched. The CDR3 loop is CASSTFLGGDAETLYF. The DNA read from the CDR3 is TGTGCCAGCAGCACTTTTCTGGGGGGAGATGCAGAAACGCTGTAT.

Notes on this clone: The gene names given are mouse names. With the read ending 1 residue before the CDR3 end, the germline J gene is used to fill in that end. The chain links TRBV29 to TRBJ2-5, with 7 bases fitting TRBD2. Trimming removed 6 bases from V and 4 bases from J; junction bases left unmatched: 4. Germline CDR1 is MSHET and CDR2 is SYDVDS. This CDR3 comprises 13 residues. The CDR3: CASSFGTEDTQYF. Partial CDR3 DNA: TGTGCTAGCAGCTTTGGGACTGAAGACACCCAGTAC.

The sample holds a few counts of this clone. Gene names refer to mouse genes. Read coverage stops 1 residue before the CDR3 terminus; the germline J gene supplies the remainder. The chain uses TRBV13-1 and TRBJ2-1; D gene uncertain. The V gene's germline CDR1 is NSHNY and CDR2 SYGAGN. The CDR3 sequence is 14 residues long. Trimming shortened V by 1 base and J by 2 bases, and 7 bases separated the two germline ends. CDR3 DNA, as far as it was read: TGTGCCAGCAGTGATAACACATACTATGCTGAGCAGTTC. This sequence encodes CASSDNTYYAEQF. The full-length CDR3 reads as CASSDNTYYAEQFF.

Regarding this clone: Genes here carry mouse names. CDR3: CASSQGSIQGAGNTLYF. Partial CDR3 DNA: TGTGCCAGCAGCCAAGGAAGCATACAGGGGGCTGGAAATACGCTCTAT. The chain combines TRBV5 with TRBJ1-3, with 8 bases aligning to TRBD1. The read ends 1 residue early relative to the CDR3; the germline J gene fills the gap. The CDR3 has 17 amino acids. Germline values: CDR1 LGHNA, CDR2 YNLKQL (reference sequence). V dropped 1 base and J dropped 2; count of bases not matched to a gene: 7.

Regarding this clone: The gene symbols are mouse symbols. The read halts 1 residue ahead of the CDR3 end, with the missing end drawn from the germline J gene. The rearrangement joins TRBV5 to TRBJ2-4; 12 nucleotides match TRBD2. CDR3 length equals 14 residues. Germline CDR1 reads LGHNA; CDR2 reads YNLKQL (reference sequence). Trimming took 3 bases from V and 7 from J; bases not matched to a gene: 2. Partial CDR3 DNA: TGTGCCAGCAGCCATGGACTGGGGGGGGACACCTTGTAC. Translated: CASSHGLGGDTLY. The entire CDR3 is CASSHGLGGDTLYF.

A word on this clone: Genes and germline are mouse. The read ends 1 residue shy of where the CDR3 ends; the end is completed using the germline J gene. This sequence joins TRBV13-1 and TRBJ2-5; D remains ambiguous. The CDR3 contains 14 residues. Germline lookup yields CDR1 NSHNY and CDR2 SYGAGN. The ends were cut back, 3 bases at V and 2 bases at J, with 10 bases in the middle. CDR3 DNA (partial): TGTGCCAGCAGTGGGACGGGGAGCCAAGACACCCAGTAC. Translation gives CASSGTGSQDTQY. The full CDR3 is CASSGTGSQDTQYF.

About this clone itself: The listed genes are named as in mouse. The read terminates 1 residue before the CDR3 end, so the remaining end is supplied by the germline J gene. The identical CDR3 is also encoded by other nucleotide sequences in the sample. V is TRBV13-2 and J is TRBJ2-2, with D possibly TRBD2 on 7 matching bases. The CDR3 runs 16 residues. CDR1 and CDR2 (germline): NNHNN, SYGAGS (reference sequence). The V end was cut by 0 bases, the J end by 4 bases, with 13 bases between. CDR3 in amino acids: CASGDAGGRVTGQLYF. The sequenced part of the CDR3 DNA is TGTGCCAGCGGTGATGCCGGGGGGCGTGTCACCGGGCAGCTCTAC.

Notes on this clone: The germline and genes are mouse ones. The CDR3 end lies 1 residue beyond the end of the read and is filled in from the germline J gene. The genes are TRBV19 and TRBJ1-1; D may be TRBD1 (6 bases). V dropped 5 bases and J dropped 4 bases, with 12 bases sitting between them. Germline CDR1 and CDR2: FNHDT and SITEND (reference sequence). This CDR3 region has 13 residues. The CDR3 is CASRKQGGTEVFF. The DNA read from the CDR3 is TGTGCCAGCAGAAAACAGGGTGGCACAGAAGTCTTC.

This clone has only one observation. The germline and genes are mouse ones. The read terminates 1 residue before the CDR3 end, so the remaining end is supplied by the germline J gene. V gene TRBV13-3 combines with J gene TRBJ1-4, with 7 bases aligning to TRBD1. The CDR3 is 15 residues long. The germline CDR1 and CDR2 sequences are NNHDY and SYVADS. Trimming removed 0 bases from V and 6 bases from J; junction bases left unmatched: 5. The CDR3 reads CASSDARGRDERLFF. The CDR3 DNA, read in part, is TGTGCCAGCAGTGATGCAAGGGGGCGCGACGAAAGATTATTT.

About this clone itself: The junction does not match germline at one end; this may be a read error. Genes and germline are mouse. CDR3 sequence: CTRSASGTNYNNQAPLF. CDR3 DNA (partial): TGCACCCGCAGTGCGTCCGGGACAAACTATAACAACCAGGCTCCGCTT. The rearrangement links TRBV1 to TRBJ1-5; perhaps TRBD1 as D (6 bases). The missing CDR3 end, 1 residue past where the read stops, is filled in from the germline J gene. CDR3 length: 17 amino acids. Germline CDR1 NSQYPW, CDR2 LRSPGD (reference sequence).

Details on this clone: Genes here carry mouse names. The read comes to an end 1 residue before the CDR3 does, leaving the germline J gene to fill in the end. This chain connects TRBV29 to TRBJ1-4; the D is unclear. CDR1 is MSHET and CDR2 is SYDVDS in the germline V gene. Trimming cost V 6 bases and J 4 bases, with 6 bases left between them. The CDR3 runs to 12 residues. CDR3 protein: CASRRNNERLFF. The DNA read from the CDR3 is TGTGCTAGCAGGCGCAACAACGAAAGATTATTT.

On this clone: The genes are named according to mouse. The sequenced fragment ends 1 residue before the CDR3 boundary, so the rest is inferred from the germline J gene. V usage is TRBV20 and J usage is TRBJ2-7; D not certain. Looked up from germline, CDR1 is GFQATS and CDR2 is STVNSAI. The V end lost 0 bases, the J end lost 0 bases, and 3 bases lay between the germline ends. There are 12 residues in the CDR3. The CDR3 reads CGARDNSYEQYF. CDR3 DNA (partial): TGTGGTGCTAGGGACAACTCCTATGAACAGTAC.

As concerns this clone: Genes and germline come from the mouse. The read halts 1 residue ahead of the CDR3 end, with the missing end drawn from the germline J gene. This chain links TRBV4 with TRBJ2-1; 14 bases are shared with TRBD2. Germline-derived CDR1 and CDR2 are LGHDT and YNNKQL (reference sequence). The CDR3 sequence is 16 residues long. With 4 bases clipped from V and 3 bases from J, the junction kept 2 bases outside the gene matches. Incomplete CDR3 DNA: TGTGCCAGCAGCTCGGGACTGGGGGGGCGCTATGCTGAGCAGTTC. It yields the protein CASSSGLGGRYAEQF. The CDR3, in full, reads CASSSGLGGRYAEQFF. Using reference TRBV4 and TRBJ2-1 for the parts outside the CDR3, the full variable domain is ETAVFQTPNYHVTQVGNEVSFNCKQTLGHDTMYWYKQDSKKLLKIMFSYNNKQLIVNETVPRRFSPQSSDKAHLNLRIKSVEPEDSAVYLCASSSGLGGRYAEQFFGPGTRLTVL.

In the case of this clone: The gene names given are mouse names. The read finishes 1 residue shy of the CDR3 end, and the germline J gene is used to complete it. The gene calls are TRBV29 and TRBJ1-4; TRBD1 matches 7 bases. This CDR3 is 14 amino acids long. The germline V gene encodes CDR1 MSHET and CDR2 SYDVDS. With 0 bases clipped from V and 6 bases from J, the junction kept 1 base outside the gene matches. CDR3: CASSLSGGDERLFF. CDR3 bases read: TGTGCTAGCAGTTTATCAGGGGGCGACGAAAGATTATTT.

The sample holds a few counts of this clone. The germline and genes are mouse ones. The read stops 1 residue short of the end of the CDR3; the missing end is completed from the germline J gene. V usage is TRBV3 and J usage is TRBJ2-2, with TRBD1 matching 7 bases. Germline CDR1 is SNHLY and CDR2 is FYNGKV (reference sequence). This CDR3 has 15 residues. Germline trimming cut 4 bases from V and 3 bases from J; bases unmatched to any gene: 5. CDR3 loop: CASSSRQGDTGQLYF. The sequenced CDR3 bases are TGTGCCAGCAGCTCAAGACAGGGAGACACCGGGCAGCTCTAC.

About this clone: Germline and genes: mouse. The CDR3 end falls 1 residue outside the read, so it is completed with the germline J gene. The V and J genes are TRBV13-2 and TRBJ1-6; the match to TRBD1 covers 7 bases. TRBJ1-6 is designated an ORF whose function remains uncertain. V lost 3 bases, J lost 5 bases, and 2 bases stayed unmatched. In germline, CDR1 is NNHNN, CDR2 SYGAGS (reference sequence). This CDR3 comprises 14 residues. The CDR3 bases that were read are TGTGCCAGCGGTGTCAGGGGGGATAATTCGCCCCTCTAC. Its translation: CASGVRGDNSPLY. The whole CDR3 is CASGVRGDNSPLYF.

About this clone itself: Genes here carry mouse names. The read gets to within 1 residue of the CDR3 end, and the germline J gene fills in the rest. The rearrangement uses TRBV13-2 and TRBJ1-4; D is unresolved. V lost 0 bases to trimming and J lost 7 bases, with 4 bases between them. This CDR3 has 12 residues. The germline gives CDR1 NNHNN, CDR2 SYGAGS (reference sequence). The CDR3 reads CASGDVGERLFF. The sequenced part of the CDR3 DNA is TGTGCCAGCGGTGATGTGGGCGAAAGATTATTT.

Notes on this clone: Gene names follow the mouse nomenclature. This CDR3 is CASSDRGAYAEQFF. Incomplete CDR3 DNA: TGTGCCAGCAGTGATCGGGGGGCCTATGCTGAGCAGTTC. J is TRBJ2-1 and V is TRBV13-3, with D perhaps matching TRBD2 (7 bases). The observed sequence ends 1 residue before the CDR3 terminus, with the missing tail filled in from the germline J gene. V gave up 1 base and J gave up 3 bases, with 8 bases separating them. The CDR3 is made up of 14 amino acids. Germline CDR1 reads NNHDY; CDR2 reads SYVADS.

This clone was found a few times. Here the gene names and germline are mouse. The read falls 1 residue short of the CDR3 end, and the missing part is taken from the germline J gene. The gene calls are TRBV1 and TRBJ2-7, with TRBD2 matching 8 bases. Germline CDR1 and CDR2: NSQYPW and LRSPGD (reference sequence). The CDR3 totals 15 residues. The V gene end was trimmed by 0 bases and the J gene end by 3 bases; junction bases not matched to a gene: 4. CDR3 sequence reads: CTCSADGGGLYEQYF. Incomplete CDR3 DNA: TGCACCTGCAGTGCAGATGGGGGGGGACTCTATGAACAGTAC.

On this clone itself: Genes and germline come from the mouse. The read ends 1 residue shy of where the CDR3 ends; the end is completed using the germline J gene. The chain has TRBV19 and TRBJ2-7; D is possibly TRBD1 (5 bases). The CDR3 contains 14 residues. Germline CDR1 and CDR2: FNHDT and SITEND (reference sequence). V lost 1 base to trimming and J lost 0 bases, with 8 bases between them. Here the CDR3 reads CASSINRNSYEQYF. Incomplete CDR3 DNA: TGTGCCAGCAGTATAAACAGGAACTCCTATGAACAGTAC.

A word on this clone: Here the gene names and germline are mouse. The read stops 1 residue short of the end of the CDR3; the missing end is completed from the germline J gene. The chain links TRBV13-3 to TRBJ2-4; TRBD2 is a possible D gene (6 bases). Between the trimmed V and J ends, which lost 5 bases and 0 bases, there was a span of 13 bases. The CDR3 contains 15 residues. CDR1 and CDR2 from the germline V gene are NNHDY and SYVADS. Incomplete CDR3 DNA: TGTGCCAGCAGCCCTCGACTGGCTAGTCAAAACACCTTGTAC. It yields the protein CASSPRLASQNTLY. The entire CDR3 sequence reads CASSPRLASQNTLYF.